This is a list of T cell receptor beta chains from one sample in a study of cytomegalovirus exposure and HLA in healthy donors. Profiling relied on immunoSEQ multiplex PCR, and the TCRdb table lists in-frame clones only, not all of them. The table includes 100,000 to 150,000 clones, roughly 95% detected once. The specimen sequenced was PBMCs. These receptors were taken from a man aged 18 to 29 in good health and CMV-seronegative. Each CDR3 is given with its conserved first and last residue. The order of the fields is D gene, clone size, V gene, J gene, CDR3 protein, CDR3 DNA. A D gene is named only where the DNA matches it firmly. Only part of the rows carry a size: once, few, many, or a class if the clone is expanded.

D gene: TRBD1
clone size: NA
V gene: TRBV7-8
J gene: TRBJ1-1
CDR3 protein: CASRSLGAGGRNTEAFF
CDR3 DNA: TGTGCCAGCAGGTCCCTAGGGGCAGGGGGCCGTAACACTGAAGCTTTCTTT

D gene: NA
clone size: NA
V gene: TRBV28
J gene: TRBJ2-5
CDR3 protein: CASREGAGSQETQYF
CDR3 DNA: TGTGCCAGCAGGGAAGGGGCCGGGTCTCAAGAGACCCAGTACTTC

D gene: NA
clone size: NA
V gene: TRBV7-6
J gene: TRBJ2-2
CDR3 protein: CASHQGTGELFF
CDR3 DNA: TGTGCCAGCCATCAGGGGACCGGGGAGCTGTTTTTT

D gene: TRBD1
clone size: NA
V gene: TRBV10-3
J gene: TRBJ2-7
CDR3 protein: CAIREGQGSDEQYF
CDR3 DNA: TGTGCCATCAGAGAGGGACAGGGGTCTGACGAGCAGTACTTC

D gene: NA
clone size: NA
V gene: TRBV27
J gene: TRBJ2-1
CDR3 protein: CASSPGGAHEQFF
CDR3 DNA: TGTGCCAGCAGTCCCGGAGGGGCCCATGAGCAGTTCTTC

D gene: NA
clone size: NA
V gene: TRBV7-3
J gene: TRBJ2-1
CDR3 protein: CASSLSGQVNNEQFF
CDR3 DNA: TGTGCCAGCAGCTTATCTGGACAAGTAAACAATGAGCAGTTCTTC

D gene: NA
clone size: NA
V gene: TRBV5-4
J gene: TRBJ2-2
CDR3 protein: CASSLRLVGTGELFF
CDR3 DNA: TGTGCCAGCAGCTTACGACTAGTAGGCACCGGGGAGCTGTTTTTT

D gene: TRBD2
clone size: NA
V gene: TRBV28
J gene: TRBJ2-7
CDR3 protein: CASSLGGTNEQYF
CDR3 DNA: TGTGCCAGCAGTCTGGGGGGGACGAACGAGCAGTACTTC

D gene: NA
clone size: NA
V gene: TRBV6-5
J gene: TRBJ1-3
CDR3 protein: CASIGAGSGNTIYF
CDR3 DNA: TGTGCCAGCATTGGGGCCGGCTCTGGAAACACCATATATTTT

D gene: NA
clone size: NA
V gene: TRBV5-6
J gene: TRBJ1-5
CDR3 protein: CASSLTGIGGNQPQHF
CDR3 DNA: TGTGCCAGCAGCTTAACAGGGATTGGGGGCAATCAGCCCCAGCATTTT

D gene: NA
clone size: NA
V gene: TRBV9
J gene: TRBJ1-2
CDR3 protein: CASSVATGPTGGGYTF
CDR3 DNA: TGTGCCAGCAGCGTGGCGACTGGGCCCACTGGGGGGGGCTACACCTTC

D gene: NA
clone size: NA
V gene: TRBV13
J gene: TRBJ1-5
CDR3 protein: CASSFRGQREPQHF
CDR3 DNA: TGTGCCAGCAGCTTCCGGGGTCAGCGAGAGCCCCAGCATTTT

D gene: NA
clone size: NA
V gene: TRBV10-3
J gene: TRBJ2-3
CDR3 protein: CAISEPGWNTDTQYF
CDR3 DNA: TGTGCCATCAGTGAGCCGGGGTGGAACACAGATACGCAGTATTTT

D gene: TRBD1
clone size: NA
V gene: TRBV5-1
J gene: TRBJ1-4
CDR3 protein: CASSSQGDHEKLFF
CDR3 DNA: TGCGCCAGCAGCTCCCAGGGGGATCATGAAAAACTGTTTTTT

D gene: NA
clone size: NA
V gene: TRBV6-6
J gene: TRBJ1-3
CDR3 protein: CASMGGTQGTGNTIYF
CDR3 DNA: TGTGCCAGCATGGGGGGGACTCAGGGGACTGGAAACACCATATATTTT

D gene: TRBD1
clone size: once
V gene: TRBV6-5
J gene: TRBJ1-2
CDR3 protein: CASSYSTGGDGYTF
CDR3 DNA: TGTGCCAGCAGTTACTCGACAGGGGGCGATGGCTACACCTTC

D gene: TRBD2
clone size: NA
V gene: TRBV11-1
J gene: TRBJ2-1
CDR3 protein: CASSTVAGNSYNEQFF
CDR3 DNA: TGTGCCAGCAGCACCGTAGCGGGAAATTCCTACAATGAGCAGTTCTTC

D gene: TRBD2
clone size: NA
V gene: TRBV27
J gene: TRBJ2-3
CDR3 protein: CASAITPTLAGNTDTQYF
CDR3 DNA: TGTGCCAGCGCGATCACCCCCACACTAGCGGGGAACACAGATACGCAGTATTTT

D gene: NA
clone size: NA
V gene: TRBV19
J gene: TRBJ1-2
CDR3 protein: CASTGPTALGGGYTF
CDR3 DNA: TGTGCCAGTACCGGACCCACGGCCTTGGGGGGAGGCTACACCTTC

D gene: NA
clone size: NA
V gene: TRBV28
J gene: TRBJ1-2
CDR3 protein: CASSLQQGNYGYTF
CDR3 DNA: TGTGCCAGCAGTTTACAACAGGGTAACTATGGCTACACCTTC

D gene: NA
clone size: NA
V gene: TRBV4-3
J gene: TRBJ2-7
CDR3 protein: CASSQDSSGGGLSYEQYF
CDR3 DNA: TGCGCCAGCAGCCAGGACAGTTCTGGCGGAGGCCTCTCCTACGAGCAGTACTTC

D gene: NA
clone size: NA
V gene: TRBV19
J gene: TRBJ2-6
CDR3 protein: CASRLSSGANVLTF
CDR3 DNA: TGTGCCAGTAGGCTTAGCTCTGGGGCCAACGTCCTGACTTTC

D gene: TRBD1
clone size: NA
V gene: TRBV5-8
J gene: TRBJ2-7
CDR3 protein: CASSLGTGSEEQYF
CDR3 DNA: TGTGCCAGCAGCTTGGGGACAGGGTCCGAGGAGCAGTACTTC

D gene: NA
clone size: NA
V gene: TRBV5-4
J gene: TRBJ2-3
CDR3 protein: CASSLDVGVMGTDTQYF
CDR3 DNA: TGTGCCAGCAGCTTGGACGTGGGAGTCATGGGCACAGATACGCAGTATTTT

D gene: TRBD2
clone size: NA
V gene: TRBV2
J gene: TRBJ2-7
CDR3 protein: CASRGRSGRANEQYF
CDR3 DNA: TGTGCCAGCAGGGGTCGTAGCGGGAGGGCCAACGAGCAGTACTTC

D gene: TRBD2
clone size: NA
V gene: TRBV29-1
J gene: TRBJ2-1
CDR3 protein: CSVEGLAGVAQFF
CDR3 DNA: TGCAGCGTTGAAGGGCTAGCGGGAGTAGCTCAGTTCTTC

D gene: NA
clone size: NA
V gene: TRBV19
J gene: TRBJ1-4
CDR3 protein: CASSSRQMPTNEKLFF
CDR3 DNA: TGTGCCAGTAGTAGCCGACAGATGCCAACTAATGAAAAACTGTTTTTT

D gene: TRBD2
clone size: NA
V gene: TRBV19
J gene: TRBJ2-1
CDR3 protein: CASTRSGRYNNEQFF
CDR3 DNA: TGTGCCAGTACTCGTAGCGGGAGGTATAACAATGAGCAGTTCTTC

D gene: TRBD2
clone size: NA
V gene: TRBV11-3
J gene: TRBJ2-5
CDR3 protein: CASSEGLAGGRETQYF
CDR3 DNA: TGTGCCAGCAGCGAGGGACTAGCGGGAGGAAGAGAGACCCAGTACTTC

D gene: NA
clone size: NA
V gene: TRBV25-1
J gene: TRBJ2-3
CDR3 protein: CASSIRVPADTQYF
CDR3 DNA: TGTGCCAGCAGTATCCGGGTCCCCGCAGATACGCAGTATTTT

D gene: TRBD1
clone size: NA
V gene: TRBV30
J gene: TRBJ2-7
CDR3 protein: CAWSGQGQEQYF
CDR3 DNA: TGTGCCTGGAGTGGACAGGGACAAGAGCAGTACTTC

D gene: NA
clone size: NA
V gene: TRBV6-1
J gene: TRBJ1-2
CDR3 protein: CASSVEGRAGYTF
CDR3 DNA: TGTGCCAGCAGTGTAGAGGGAAGGGCTGGCTACACCTTC

D gene: NA
clone size: NA
V gene: TRBV7-9
J gene: TRBJ2-5
CDR3 protein: CASSPGRQGGGWETQYF
CDR3 DNA: TGTGCCAGCAGCCCGGGGCGCCAGGGAGGAGGTTGGGAGACCCAGTACTTC

D gene: TRBD1
clone size: NA
V gene: TRBV7-3
J gene: TRBJ1-1
CDR3 protein: CASSLTGGETEAFF
CDR3 DNA: TGTGCCAGCAGCCTGACAGGGGGCGAAACTGAAGCTTTCTTT

D gene: TRBD1
clone size: NA
V gene: TRBV27
J gene: TRBJ2-2
CDR3 protein: CASSYRDRVWYTNTGELFF
CDR3 DNA: TGTGCCAGCAGTTACCGGGACAGGGTGTGGTATACGAACACCGGGGAGCTGTTTTTT

D gene: NA
clone size: once
V gene: TRBV5-4
J gene: TRBJ2-7
CDR3 protein: CASSLDPPLGGEQYF
CDR3 DNA: TGTGCCAGCAGCTTGGATCCTCCACTGGGGGGCGAGCAGTACTTC

D gene: TRBD2
clone size: NA
V gene: TRBV6-5
J gene: TRBJ2-1
CDR3 protein: CASSPGLAGVPQFF
CDR3 DNA: TGTGCCAGCAGTCCAGGACTAGCGGGAGTGCCCCAGTTCTTC

D gene: TRBD1
clone size: NA
V gene: TRBV9
J gene: TRBJ2-3
CDR3 protein: CASSVTGADTQYF
CDR3 DNA: TGTGCCAGCAGCGTGACAGGGGCAGATACGCAGTATTTT

D gene: TRBD1
clone size: NA
V gene: TRBV29-1
J gene: TRBJ1-1
CDR3 protein: CSVLWDSLGGTEAFF
CDR3 DNA: TGCAGCGTCCTGTGGGACAGTCTCGGGGGAACTGAAGCTTTCTTT

D gene: TRBD2
clone size: NA
V gene: TRBV9
J gene: TRBJ2-1
CDR3 protein: CASSVGLAGADNEQFF
CDR3 DNA: TGTGCCAGCAGCGTAGGGTTAGCGGGAGCTGACAATGAGCAGTTCTTC

D gene: NA
clone size: few
V gene: TRBV21-1
J gene: TRBJ2-7
CDR3 protein: CASSKAPGYRVYEQYF
CDR3 DNA: TGTGCCAGCAGCAAAGCCCCCGGGTACAGGGTATACGAGCAGTACTTC

D gene: NA
clone size: NA
V gene: TRBV2
J gene: TRBJ1-2
CDR3 protein: CASRPSGRGYTF
CDR3 DNA: TGTGCCAGCAGACCATCGGGGAGGGGCTACACCTTC

D gene: TRBD2
clone size: NA
V gene: TRBV28
J gene: TRBJ2-7
CDR3 protein: CATEEAGVDEQYF
CDR3 DNA: TGTGCCACAGAGGAGGCGGGAGTAGACGAGCAGTACTTC

D gene: TRBD2
clone size: NA
V gene: TRBV30
J gene: TRBJ2-1
CDR3 protein: CAWRVAGLNEQFF
CDR3 DNA: TGTGCCTGGAGAGTAGCGGGGCTAAATGAGCAGTTCTTC

D gene: TRBD1
clone size: NA
V gene: TRBV30
J gene: TRBJ1-1
CDR3 protein: CAWSTGQGDTEAFF
CDR3 DNA: TGTGCCTGGAGTACCGGACAGGGAGACACTGAAGCTTTCTTT